This T cell receptor (beta chain) stems from a study of blood T cells in healthy people across ages. Points from the study as a whole: Across the age range, TCR beta diversity per million T cells fell in a roughly linear way. Naive CD4+ cells and diversity were both higher in long-lived donors than in aged donors.

Sample-barcoded 5' priming and a J-beta primer mix drove a second PCR of 7 to 11 cycles. A single record per CDR3 protein comes from TCRdb applying MiXCR to the 5' RACE reads. The repertoire holds approximately 850,000 distinct CDR3 sequences, with 40% to 50% as singletons. About this clonotype: Antigen unknown.

Per sample, no less than 6 micrograms of total RNA were extracted. Trimming removed 8 bases from V and 0 bases from J, with 11 bases in between. The CDR3 runs 13 residues. The germline CDR1 and CDR2 sequences are MNHEY and SMNVEV (reference sequence). The rearrangement joins TRBV27 to TRBJ2-7, with D possibly TRBD2 on 6 matching bases. This sequence originates from a man aged 55-75 years in good health. Sequencing used blood. The CDR3 DNA follows: TGTGCCAGCGGGTTTAGCGGCTCCTACGAGCAGTACTTC. This gives the protein CASGFSGSYEQYF.